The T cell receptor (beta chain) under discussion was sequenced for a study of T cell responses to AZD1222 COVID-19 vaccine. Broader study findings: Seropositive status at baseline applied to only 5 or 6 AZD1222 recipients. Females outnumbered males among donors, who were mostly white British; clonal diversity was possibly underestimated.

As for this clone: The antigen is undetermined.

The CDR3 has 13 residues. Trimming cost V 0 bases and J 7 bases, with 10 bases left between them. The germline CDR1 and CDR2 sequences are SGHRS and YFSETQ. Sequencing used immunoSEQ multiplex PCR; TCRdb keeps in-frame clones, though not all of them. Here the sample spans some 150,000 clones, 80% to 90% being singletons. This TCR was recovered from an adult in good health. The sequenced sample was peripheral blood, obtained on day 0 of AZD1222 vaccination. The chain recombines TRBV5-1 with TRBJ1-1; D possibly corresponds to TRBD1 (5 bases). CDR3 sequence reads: CASSLVGEYEAFF. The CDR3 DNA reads TGCGCCAGCAGCTTGGTGGGGGAGTATGAAGCTTTCTTT.